The T cell receptor (beta chain) described here comes from a study of blood T cell repertoires in COVID-19. Turning to the study itself: Samples taken during acute and convalescent COVID-19 were collected in the United States, Italy and Spain.

CDR1 is SGDLS, CDR2 YYNGEE, per germline. Trimming cost V 3 bases and J 2 bases, with 13 bases left between them. The CDR3 totals 15 residues. Original processing methods: Quantification of nucleated cells was approximated via reference gene primer amplification. The assay was immunoSEQ multiplex PCR, and TCRdb's table has in-frame clones only and misses some. V, J and clone size are those of that table, while D and trimming were read from the DNA. The sample yields under 450,000 clones, roughly 87% seen once. Participants had their cohort set by participant-reported clinical history. Recovered Cohort 3 donors showed two negative PCRs, clearance, or symptom resolution.

V usage is TRBV9 and J usage is TRBJ2-3, with D possibly being TRBD2 (6 bases). The material sequenced was PBMCs or T cells enriched from blood (not recorded which). This sequence originates from a woman between 50 and 59 years old who had recovered from COVID-19. CDR3 loop: CASSDRAGYTDTQYF. Here the CDR3 DNA reads TGTGCCAGCAGCGATCGAGCGGGTTACACAGATACGCAGTATTTT.